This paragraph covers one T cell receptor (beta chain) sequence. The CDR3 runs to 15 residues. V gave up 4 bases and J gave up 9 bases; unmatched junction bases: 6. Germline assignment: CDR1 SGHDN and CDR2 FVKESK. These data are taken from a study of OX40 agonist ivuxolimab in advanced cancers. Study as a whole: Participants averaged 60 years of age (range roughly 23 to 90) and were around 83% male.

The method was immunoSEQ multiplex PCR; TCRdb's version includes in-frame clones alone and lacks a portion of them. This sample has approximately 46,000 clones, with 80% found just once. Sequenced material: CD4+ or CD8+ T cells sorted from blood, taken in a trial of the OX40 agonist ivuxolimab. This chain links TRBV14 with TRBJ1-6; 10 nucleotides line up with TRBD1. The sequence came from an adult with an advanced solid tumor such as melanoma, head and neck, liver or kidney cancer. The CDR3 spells CASSRSGTGVSPLHF. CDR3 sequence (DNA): TGTGCCAGCAGCCGCTCCGGGACAGGGGTTTCACCCCTCCACTTT.